This T cell receptor (beta chain) came from a study of cytotoxic CD8 clonotypes in ibrutinib-treated CLL. Turning to the study itself: Productive templates per sample averaged about 260,000; productive rearrangements, 94,082.

The source of about 2 micrograms of genomic DNA for TCR beta libraries was cryopreserved PBMCs. The study's findings and limits: Public clonotypes proved infrequent, and on treatment they shrank or remained steady. Baseline levels were approached again at progression, after clonality had risen at ibrutinib response.

Details on this clone: Its antigen is as yet unknown.

Sequencing was performed with immunoSEQ multiplex PCR; in TCRdb, only in-frame clones are kept and a portion is missing. The repertoire holds some 290,000 clones, with just under 80% as singletons. There are 16 residues in the CDR3. With 4 bases clipped from V and 4 bases from J, the junction kept 9 bases outside the gene matches. Per the germline V gene, CDR1 is SGHRS and CDR2 is YFSETQ. The sequencing here drew on PBMCs, taken before ibrutinib treatment. This chain links TRBV5-1 with TRBJ1-4, with 8 positions matching TRBD1. This TCR came from a human donor with chronic lymphocytic leukemia. This chain's CDR3 is CASSQGSTGDNEKLFF. CDR3 DNA sequence: TGCGCCAGCAGCCAAGGATCGACAGGGGATAATGAAAAACTGTTTTTT.